This T cell receptor (beta chain) was sequenced in a study of T cells in localized non-small cell lung cancer. General study points: Because only a single region of the tumor was sequenced, heterogeneity remains possible.

The CDR3 is 16 residues long. CDR1 is SGHNT, CDR2 YYREEE, per germline (reference sequence). V shed 3 bases and J 1 base; nucleotides not matched to a gene: 6. TCRdb's table, derived via immunoSEQ multiplex PCR, lists solely in-frame clones and lacks some. This sample yields 20,000 to 25,000 clones, of which 86% are seen a single time; about 1% belongs to the top ten. With regard to this clone: The target antigen is unknown.

This sample comprised peripheral blood, obtained before any cancer treatment. The origin of this receptor is a woman aged 40-70 years with stage I lung adenocarcinoma. V gene TRBV5-4 combines with J gene TRBJ1-1, with 10 positions matching TRBD1. CDR3 coding DNA: TGTGCCAGCAGCTCTAGACAGGGGGCTAGGAACACTGAAGCTTTCTTT. It translates to CASSSRQGARNTEAFF.